This T cell receptor (beta chain) is drawn from a study of pediatric ulcerative colitis. Broader study findings: No controls had the two rectal clonotypes shared by ulcerative colitis patients. Rectal repertoires separated controls, mild-moderate and acute severe colitis.

The V segment lost 11 bases and the J segment 4 bases; nucleotides outside the gene matches: 10. Germline CDR1 is MNHGY and CDR2 is SVAAGI. The CDR3 loop spans 13 amino acids. Samples were sequenced at Survey level, maximum 500,000 reads. Assay used: immunoSEQ multiplex PCR; TCRdb lists only in-frame clones, some missing. The sample consists of about 60,000 clones, about nine tenths of them appearing once. On this clone: As yet, its antigen is unknown.

Controls had normal endoscopy and no IBD diagnosis within a year. The sequenced material came from blood. The receptor's source is a boy between 10 and 17 years old who was a control in a study of pediatric ulcerative colitis. The V call is TRBV6-9, the J call TRBJ2-7; 8 positions match TRBD2. The CDR3 DNA sequence: TGTGCCTCCAGAGTAGCGGGATTGTACGAGCAGTACTTC. Protein product: CASRVAGLYEQYF.